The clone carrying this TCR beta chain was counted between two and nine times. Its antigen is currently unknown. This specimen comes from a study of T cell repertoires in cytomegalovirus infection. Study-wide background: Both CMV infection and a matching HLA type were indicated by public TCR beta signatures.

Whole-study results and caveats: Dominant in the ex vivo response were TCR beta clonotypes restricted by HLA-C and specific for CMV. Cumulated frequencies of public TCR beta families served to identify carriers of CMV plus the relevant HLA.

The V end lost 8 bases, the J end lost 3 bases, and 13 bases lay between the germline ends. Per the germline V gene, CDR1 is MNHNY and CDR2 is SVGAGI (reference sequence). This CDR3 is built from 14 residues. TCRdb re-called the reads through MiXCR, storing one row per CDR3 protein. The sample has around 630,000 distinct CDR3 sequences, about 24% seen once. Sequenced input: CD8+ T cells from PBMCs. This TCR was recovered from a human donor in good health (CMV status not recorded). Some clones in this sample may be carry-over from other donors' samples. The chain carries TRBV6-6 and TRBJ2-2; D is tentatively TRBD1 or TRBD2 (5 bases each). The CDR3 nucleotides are TGTGCCAGCGGGGGTAGCGTATACACCGGGGAGCTGTTTTTT. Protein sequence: CASGGSVYTGELFF.